Listed below are T cell receptor beta chains from one sample, sequenced in a study of T cell changes during pregnancy in multiple sclerosis. Clones were sequenced by immunoSEQ multiplex PCR, and TCRdb holds only the in-frame ones, with some missing. Among about 13,000 clones listed, almost 90% were seen once. The sequences come from CD8+ T cells from peripheral blood mononuclear cells, collected after pregnancy. Every receptor here comes from a female donor in good health, enrolled as a control in a pregnancy study. Each CDR3 is given with its conserved first and last residue. The D gene is left open where the match is weak. The size field is filled for only some rows; it gives once, few, many or a size class.

CDR3aa: CASSLGGLESYEQYF
CDR3nt: TGTGCCAGCAGCTTAGGGGGACTAGAATCTTACGAGCAGTACTTC
j_gene: TRBJ2-7
d_gene: TRBD2
abundance: NA
v_gene: TRBV7-9

CDR3aa: CASSLASGSKNEQFF
CDR3nt: TGTGCCAGCAGCTTAGCTAGCGGGAGTAAGAATGAGCAGTTCTTC
j_gene: TRBJ2-1
d_gene: TRBD2
abundance: NA
v_gene: TRBV7-9

CDR3aa: CASSQSGAEQGERGYTF
CDR3nt: TGCGCCAGCAGTCAATCGGGGGCGGAACAGGGGGAAAGGGGCTACACCTTC
j_gene: TRBJ1-2
d_gene: TRBD1
abundance: NA
v_gene: TRBV23-1

CDR3aa: CASSNRGPNTEAFF
CDR3nt: TGTGCCAGCAGCAACAGGGGGCCGAACACTGAAGCTTTCTTT
j_gene: TRBJ1-1
d_gene: TRBD1
abundance: NA
v_gene: TRBV7-8

CDR3aa: CASSLSGRGLRYTF
CDR3nt: TGTGCCAGCAGCTTATCAGGCAGGGGGTTGCGCTACACCTTC
j_gene: TRBJ1-2
d_gene: TRBD1
abundance: few
v_gene: TRBV11-2

CDR3aa: CATSKQGESYNEQFF
CDR3nt: TGTGCCACCAGCAAGCAGGGCGAATCCTACAATGAGCAGTTCTTC
j_gene: TRBJ2-1
d_gene: NA
abundance: NA
v_gene: TRBV15

CDR3aa: CASSSRGSSYEQYF
CDR3nt: TGTGCCAGCAGCTCGCGGGGGAGCTCCTACGAGCAGTACTTC
j_gene: TRBJ2-7
d_gene: TRBD2
abundance: NA
v_gene: TRBV5-4

CDR3aa: CASSYPGQGWQPQHF
CDR3nt: TGCGCCAGCAGCTACCCGGGACAGGGTTGGCAGCCCCAGCATTTT
j_gene: TRBJ1-5
d_gene: TRBD1
abundance: NA
v_gene: TRBV5-1

CDR3aa: CASSSPQGGGYNEKLFF
CDR3nt: TGTGCCAGCAGTTCCCCTCAGGGCGGGGGATATAATGAAAAACTGTTTTTT
j_gene: TRBJ1-4
d_gene: NA
abundance: once
v_gene: TRBV28

CDR3aa: CASSESGRGKFDEQYF
CDR3nt: TGCGCCAGCAGTGAGTCCGGCAGGGGGAAGTTCGACGAGCAGTACTTC
j_gene: TRBJ2-7
d_gene: TRBD1
abundance: NA
v_gene: TRBV10-1

CDR3aa: CSDLTGNTEAFF
CDR3nt: TGCAGCGACCTAACAGGGAACACTGAAGCTTTCTTT
j_gene: TRBJ1-1
d_gene: NA
abundance: NA
v_gene: TRBV29-1

CDR3aa: CASAWAENTEAFF
CDR3nt: TGTGCCAGCGCGTGGGCCGAAAACACTGAAGCTTTCTTT
j_gene: TRBJ1-1
d_gene: NA
abundance: once
v_gene: TRBV19

CDR3aa: CASSLAPSGSYEQYF
CDR3nt: TGTGCCAGCAGCTTAGCCCCTAGCGGCTCCTACGAGCAGTACTTC
j_gene: TRBJ2-7
d_gene: TRBD2
abundance: NA
v_gene: TRBV11-2

CDR3aa: CASSSGISGANVLTF
CDR3nt: TGTGCCAGCAGTAGCGGAATCTCTGGGGCCAACGTCCTGACTTTC
j_gene: TRBJ2-6
d_gene: NA
abundance: NA
v_gene: TRBV28

CDR3aa: CASRDPGGAFF
CDR3nt: TGTGCCAGCAGGGACCCGGGCGGGGCTTTCTTT
j_gene: TRBJ1-1
d_gene: NA
abundance: NA
v_gene: TRBV27

CDR3aa: CASSRGLLSYEQYF
CDR3nt: TGCGCCAGCAGCCGGGGGCTCCTCTCCTACGAGCAGTACTTC
j_gene: TRBJ2-7
d_gene: NA
abundance: NA
v_gene: TRBV4-1

CDR3aa: CASSLISGLRNYNEQFF
CDR3nt: TGCGCCAGCAGCCTCATATCGGGACTCCGGAATTACAATGAGCAGTTCTTC
j_gene: TRBJ2-1
d_gene: NA
abundance: NA
v_gene: TRBV5-1

CDR3aa: CASSLLAGADTEAFF
CDR3nt: TGTGCCAGCAGTTTATTGGCAGGGGCGGACACTGAAGCTTTCTTT
j_gene: TRBJ1-1
d_gene: NA
abundance: once
v_gene: TRBV28

CDR3aa: CASSIPDKWNTEAFF
CDR3nt: TGTGCCAGTAGTATCCCCGACAAGTGGAACACTGAAGCTTTCTTT
j_gene: TRBJ1-1
d_gene: NA
abundance: NA
v_gene: TRBV19

CDR3aa: CASSTRGGGSGELFF
CDR3nt: TGTGCCAGCAGCACTAGAGGCGGGGGATCCGGGGAGCTGTTTTTT
j_gene: TRBJ2-2
d_gene: TRBD2
abundance: NA
v_gene: TRBV9

CDR3aa: CASSSPGRGAEAFF
CDR3nt: TGTGCCAGCAGCTCCCCGGGCAGGGGGGCTGAAGCTTTCTTT
j_gene: TRBJ1-1
d_gene: TRBD1
abundance: NA
v_gene: TRBV7-3

CDR3aa: CATSRERAGGGETQYF
CDR3nt: TGTGCCACCAGCAGAGAAAGAGCAGGGGGAGGAGAGACCCAGTACTTC
j_gene: TRBJ2-5
d_gene: NA
abundance: NA
v_gene: TRBV15

CDR3aa: CASSLGTGEDSPLHF
CDR3nt: TGTGCCAGCAGCTTGGGGACAGGGGAAGATTCACCCCTCCACTTT
j_gene: TRBJ1-6
d_gene: TRBD1
abundance: NA
v_gene: TRBV11-2

CDR3aa: CASSSGTGGSYQPQHF
CDR3nt: TGTGCCAGCAGCTCCGGGACAGGGGGCTCCTATCAGCCCCAGCATTTT
j_gene: TRBJ1-5
d_gene: TRBD1
abundance: NA
v_gene: TRBV7-9

CDR3aa: CASSTLEGVNTEAFF
CDR3nt: TGTGCCAGTAGTACCCTGGAGGGAGTGAACACTGAAGCTTTCTTT
j_gene: TRBJ1-1
d_gene: NA
abundance: NA
v_gene: TRBV19

CDR3aa: CSVEGQGRSYEQYF
CDR3nt: TGCAGCGTTGAAGGCCAGGGCCGGTCCTACGAGCAGTACTTC
j_gene: TRBJ2-7
d_gene: NA
abundance: NA
v_gene: TRBV29-1

CDR3aa: CASSWGQIAKNIQYF
CDR3nt: TGTGCCAGCAGCTGGGGACAGATAGCCAAAAACATTCAGTACTTC
j_gene: TRBJ2-4
d_gene: TRBD1
abundance: NA
v_gene: TRBV7-9

CDR3aa: CASSLITGEVNEQFF
CDR3nt: TGTGCCAGCAGTTTAATCACAGGGGAAGTTAATGAGCAGTTCTTC
j_gene: TRBJ2-1
d_gene: TRBD1
abundance: NA
v_gene: TRBV27

CDR3aa: CASSPSEATNEKLFF
CDR3nt: TGTGCCAGCAGTCCCTCAGAGGCAACTAATGAAAAACTGTTTTTT
j_gene: TRBJ1-4
d_gene: NA
abundance: NA
v_gene: TRBV27

CDR3aa: CASRSESGGAHTGELFF
CDR3nt: TGTGCCAGCAGGTCGGAAAGCGGGGGGGCTCACACCGGGGAGCTGTTTTTT
j_gene: TRBJ2-2
d_gene: TRBD2
abundance: NA
v_gene: TRBV28

CDR3aa: CSAGEQGPTEQYF
CDR3nt: TGCAGCGCCGGGGAACAGGGACCTACGGAGCAGTACTTC
j_gene: TRBJ2-7
d_gene: NA
abundance: NA
v_gene: TRBV29-1

CDR3aa: CASTGGGVNTGELFF
CDR3nt: TGTGCCAGCACCGGAGGGGGGGTAAACACCGGGGAGCTGTTTTTT
j_gene: TRBJ2-2
d_gene: NA
abundance: NA
v_gene: TRBV28

CDR3aa: CASSEGASDYNEQFF
CDR3nt: TGTGCCAGCAGTGAAGGCGCTAGCGATTACAATGAGCAGTTCTTC
j_gene: TRBJ2-1
d_gene: NA
abundance: NA
v_gene: TRBV25-1

CDR3aa: CASSERRGTGANVLTF
CDR3nt: TGTGCCAGCAGTGAAAGGAGGGGCACTGGGGCCAACGTCCTGACTTTC
j_gene: TRBJ2-6
d_gene: NA
abundance: NA
v_gene: TRBV6-1

CDR3aa: CATSRDLLLNQPQHF
CDR3nt: TGTGCCACCAGCAGAGATCTACTTCTCAATCAGCCCCAGCATTTT
j_gene: TRBJ1-5
d_gene: NA
abundance: once
v_gene: TRBV15

CDR3aa: CATSRDWTGVNTEAFF
CDR3nt: TGTGCCACCAGCAGAGATTGGACAGGGGTAAACACTGAAGCTTTCTTT
j_gene: TRBJ1-1
d_gene: TRBD1
abundance: NA
v_gene: TRBV15

CDR3aa: CAWNGGGGYEQYF
CDR3nt: TGTGCCTGGAACGGAGGGGGCGGGTACGAGCAGTACTTC
j_gene: TRBJ2-7
d_gene: NA
abundance: NA
v_gene: TRBV30

CDR3aa: CAWRSDRGPYEQYF
CDR3nt: TGTGCCTGGAGGTCAGACAGGGGTCCCTACGAGCAGTACTTC
j_gene: TRBJ2-7
d_gene: TRBD1
abundance: NA
v_gene: TRBV30

CDR3aa: CASSLASPGTPFNQPQHF
CDR3nt: TGTGCCAGCAGTCTCGCTTCCCCCGGGACACCGTTCAATCAGCCCCAGCATTTT
j_gene: TRBJ1-5
d_gene: NA
abundance: once
v_gene: TRBV28

CDR3aa: CASSPSGSWVVGTGELFF
CDR3nt: TGTGCCAGCAGCCCCAGCGGGAGTTGGGTGGTTGGCACCGGGGAGCTGTTTTTT
j_gene: TRBJ2-2
d_gene: TRBD2
abundance: NA
v_gene: TRBV4-2

CDR3aa: CASSYRDRGVSEQYF
CDR3nt: TGTGCCAGCAGCTACCGGGACAGGGGAGTCTCCGAGCAGTACTTC
j_gene: TRBJ2-7
d_gene: TRBD1
abundance: NA
v_gene: TRBV28

CDR3aa: CASSDTGGGTIYF
CDR3nt: TGTGCCAGCAGCGACACAGGGGGAGGCACCATATATTTT
j_gene: TRBJ1-3
d_gene: TRBD1
abundance: NA
v_gene: TRBV9

CDR3aa: CASSDGTSSNEQFF
CDR3nt: TGTGCCAGCAGTGACGGGACTAGCAGCAATGAGCAGTTCTTC
j_gene: TRBJ2-1
d_gene: TRBD2
abundance: NA
v_gene: TRBV6-4

CDR3aa: CASSFRGGAYNEQFF
CDR3nt: TGTGCCAGCAGCTTCCGGGGGGGGGCCTACAATGAGCAGTTCTTC
j_gene: TRBJ2-1
d_gene: TRBD2
abundance: NA
v_gene: TRBV7-8

CDR3aa: CASSLELTGELFF
CDR3nt: TGTGCCAGCAGCTTAGAACTTACCGGGGAGCTGTTTTTT
j_gene: TRBJ2-2
d_gene: NA
abundance: once
v_gene: TRBV7-9

CDR3aa: CASSQDLRAGPKKGEQFF
CDR3nt: TGTGCCAGCAGCCAAGATTTAAGAGCGGGGCCTAAGAAGGGTGAGCAGTTCTTC
j_gene: TRBJ2-1
d_gene: TRBD2
abundance: NA
v_gene: TRBV4-2

CDR3aa: CASSLGTGGSEQYF
CDR3nt: TGTGCCAGCAGTTTAGGGACAGGGGGGTCCGAGCAGTACTTC
j_gene: TRBJ2-7
d_gene: TRBD1
abundance: NA
v_gene: TRBV27

CDR3aa: CASSAGLYNEQFF
CDR3nt: TGTGCCAGCAGTGCGGGACTGTACAATGAGCAGTTCTTC
j_gene: TRBJ2-1
d_gene: NA
abundance: NA
v_gene: TRBV27

CDR3aa: CASSPLKTQYF
CDR3nt: TGTGCCAGCAGCCCCCTAAAGACCCAGTACTTC
j_gene: TRBJ2-5
d_gene: NA
abundance: NA
v_gene: TRBV7-9

CDR3aa: CASSESKGPGYTF
CDR3nt: TGCGCCAGCAGTGAGTCGAAGGGGCCTGGCTACACCTTC
j_gene: TRBJ1-2
d_gene: NA
abundance: few
v_gene: TRBV10-1

CDR3aa: CASSQEGLGTYEQYF
CDR3nt: TGCGCCAGCAGCCAAGAGGGACTAGGGACCTACGAGCAGTACTTC
j_gene: TRBJ2-7
d_gene: TRBD2
abundance: NA
v_gene: TRBV4-3